The clone carrying this T cell receptor beta chain has only a few counts. Its antigen is currently unknown. Preparation of the TCRbeta library used unique molecular identifiers. TCRdb re-analysed the PCR reads in MiXCR, keeping a single row per CDR3 protein. The sample carries 500,000 to 750,000 distinct CDR3 sequences, 25% to 30% recorded once. This sample was included in a study of T-cell reconstitution after alpha-beta-depleted transplantation in children. Findings and limits, study-wide: By about two months after transplant, alpha-beta T cells reportedly arose from several hundred graft clones that had expanded. Certain patients had high TCRbeta diversity at day 60, and it came from recipient T cells and thymic progenitors that survived. A year post-transplant, T-cell counts and diversity derived mostly from newly produced T cells.

CDR3 length: 14 amino acids. Germline CDR1 SGHRS, CDR2 YFSETQ. Trimming shortened V by 0 bases and J by 6 bases, and 7 bases separated the two germline ends. The chain uses TRBV5-1 and TRBJ1-6; D gene ambiguous. The sequenced sample was PBMCs, obtained before TCRalphabeta/CD19-depleted stem cell transplant. This sequence originates from a boy less than two years old with Wiskott-Aldrich syndrome, due to receive a stem cell transplant. CDR3 amino acids: CASSLGGFNSPLHF. The CDR3 DNA sequence: TGCGCCAGCAGCTTGGGAGGATTTAATTCACCCCTCCACTTT.